The 7 T cell receptor beta chains below were found in one sample sequenced in a study of blood T cells in healthy people across ages (dated by TCRdb to between 2014 and 2017). The method was 5' RACE. TCRdb lists the instrument as Illumina HiSeq 2500. A second roughly 6 to 12 cycle PCR used a sample-barcoded 5' primer and a J-beta primer mix. TCRdb reran the public reads through fastp at Q25 and MiXCR, keeping productive beta chains. Every entry covers one CDR3 protein and lists the most common genes and DNA from its rows. The sample contains about 620,000 distinct CDR3 sequences, 52% of them found a single time. Jointly, the top ten make up roughly 12% of the sample. The sample comprised blood. The receptor source for this set is a woman of 80 years or more in good health.

The V and J genes are TRBV3-1 and TRBJ1-1; no definite D call. Germline-derived CDR1 and CDR2 are LGHDT and YNNKEL (reference sequence). The germline V and J ends were trimmed by 3 bases and 3 bases, with 14 bases remaining between them. The length of the CDR3 is 15 residues. The CDR3 region has the DNA TGTGCCAGCAGCCACCACCGGAGAGGGTACACTGAAGCTTTCTTT. This translates into CASSHHRRGYTEAFF.

This clonotype was seen only a few times. A much bigger clone sits one base away, suggesting this may be a read error. This chain uses TRBV29-1 with TRBJ2-7; the D gene could be TRBD1 or TRBD2 (5 bases each). Germline-derived CDR1 and CDR2 are SQVTM and ANQGSEA. This CDR3 comprises 17 residues. V gave up 5 bases and J gave up 10 bases, with 33 bases separating them. This chain's CDR3 is CSVSTRGRLNFKEAQYF. CDR3 in DNA: TGCAGCGTTAGTACTCGGGGCAGACTAAATTTTAAAGAGGCCCAGTACTTC.

The chain recombines TRBV2 with TRBJ1-2; TRBD1 might be the D (5 bases). This CDR3 region has 15 residues. Trimming left V 2 bases short and J 8 bases short, with 18 bases between. Per germline, CDR1 SNHLY and CDR2 FYNNEI. The CDR3 region is CASSEQGLRTGGYTF. CDR3 DNA sequence: TGTGCCAGCAGTGAACAGGGACTTCGCACCGGGGGCTACACCTTC.

This chain connects TRBV21-1 to TRBJ1-2. TRBV21-1 is described as a pseudogene. CDR3 size: 12 residues. As DNA, the CDR3 is TGTGCCAGCAGCAGTGTTACTAAAGGCTACACCTTC. Translation gives CASSSVTKGYTF.

The chain carries TRBV2 and TRBJ2-2; TRBD1 matches at 7 bases. The CDR3 extends over 14 amino acids. V lost 6 bases and J lost 6; bases outside the gene matches: 7. Germline V CDR1 and CDR2: SNHLY, FYNNEI. This CDR3 reads CASSVQGLAGELFF. CDR3 DNA: TGTGCCAGCAGCGTACAGGGGTTGGCCGGGGAGCTGTTTTTT. Full variable domain (remainder filled in from reference TRBV2 and TRBJ2-2): EPEVTQTPSHQVTQMGQEVILRCVPISNHLYFYWYRQILGQKVEFLVSFYNNEISEKSEIFDDQFSVERPDGSNFTLKIRSTKLEDSAMYFCASSVQGLAGELFFGEGSRLTVL.

The chain couples TRBV29-1 to TRBJ2-1; D unresolved. Trimming shortened V by 0 bases and J by 5 bases, and 14 bases separated the two germline ends. CDR3 length: 15 amino acids. The germline V gene has CDR1 SQVTM and CDR2 ANQGSEA. The CDR3 region is CSVEDLGKPNNEQFF. In DNA, the CDR3 is TGCAGCGTTGAAGATCTGGGCAAGCCGAACAATGAGCAGTTCTTC.

For this clonotype: This may be a read error, as it is one base from a much larger clone. The chain has TRBV28 and TRBJ2-1; D unclear. The CDR3 extends over 14 amino acids. V lost 5 bases and J lost 6, with 14 bases in between. Germline V gene data show CDR1 as MDHEN and CDR2 as SYDVKM. The CDR3 sequence is CASSVHAVLNEQFF. The CDR3 bases are TGTGCCAGCAGTGTGCATGCCGTTCTCAATGAGCAGTTCTTC.